This T cell receptor beta chain was recovered during a study of cytomegalovirus exposure and HLA in healthy donors. This PCR relied on a set of 60 Vbeta primers and 13 Jbeta primers. TCRdb's copy holds only in-frame clones and misses some; the assay was immunoSEQ multiplex PCR. Of 84,000 or so clones in the sample, less than 85% were seen once. There are 15 residues in the CDR3. Germline loops: CDR1 MDHEN, CDR2 SYDVKM. The ends lost 6 bases at V and 7 bases at J; junction bases unmatched: 7. The sequenced sample consisted of PBMCs. The source is a woman aged 45-59 years in good health and CMV-seronegative. The chain has TRBV28 and TRBJ2-7, with TRBD2 matching 15 bases. The CDR3: CASRGLAGGWGEQYF. In nucleotides, the CDR3 is TGTGCCAGCAGGGGACTAGCGGGAGGCTGGGGAGAGCAGTACTTC.